The 11 T cell receptor beta chains given below trace back to one sample, sequenced in a study of cytomegalovirus exposure and HLA in healthy donors. The PCR contained 60 Vbeta and 13 Jbeta primers. Assay used: immunoSEQ multiplex PCR; TCRdb lists only in-frame clones, some missing. Here the sample spans 100,000 to 150,000 clones, more than 60% being singletons. Sequenced sample: PBMCs. These receptors were collected from a woman aged 40-49 years in good health and CMV-seronegative.

This sequence joins TRBV7-3 and TRBJ2-2; 8 nucleotides match TRBD2. CDR1 and CDR2 from the germline V gene are SGHTA and FQGTGA. With V trimmed by 5 bases and J by 2 bases, 1 base remained unmatched. CDR3 size: 14 residues. The chain's CDR3 is CASSRGGNTGELFF. CDR3 DNA: TGTGCCAGCAGCCGGGGGGGAAACACCGGGGAGCTGTTTTTT.

V is TRBV28 and J is TRBJ2-4; tentatively, D is TRBD1 (6 bases). The germline V gene has CDR1 MDHEN and CDR2 SYDVKM. The CDR3 covers 16 residues. Trimming took off 10 bases at V and 1 base at J, with 20 bases between the two ends. DNA of the CDR3: TGTGCCACACCCTCTAGTGGGGGCTACGCCAAAAACATTCAGTACTTC. Residues: CATPSSGGYAKNIQYF.

This clone showed up just a few times. This chain connects TRBV30 to TRBJ1-3, with D hard to call. The V and J ends lost 3 bases and 2 bases respectively, with 8 bases between them. Germline V gene lookup returns CDR1 GTSNPN and CDR2 SVGIG (reference sequence). The CDR3 consists of 13 residues. The CDR3 is CAWRGAPGNTIYF. In DNA form, the CDR3 reads TGTGCCTGGAGAGGAGCCCCTGGAAACACCATATATTTT.

This rearrangement joins TRBV6-7 to TRBJ1-3, with D unclear. TRBV6-7 qualifies as an ORF whose function is uncertain. V gave up 0 bases and J gave up 0 bases, with 21 bases separating them. This CDR3 has 20 amino acids. Here the CDR3 reads CASSYSTLTESQSSGNTIYF. The CDR3 nucleotides are TGTGCCAGCAGTTACTCAACCCTAACGGAGAGTCAGAGCTCTGGAAACACCATATATTTT.

The chain employs TRBV19 and TRBJ1-1, with D maybe TRBD1 (6 bases). This CDR3 contains 13 residues. CDR1 is LNHDA and CDR2 is SQIVND in the germline V gene (reference sequence). The V end was cut by 6 bases, the J end by 6 bases, with 14 bases between. CDR3 residues: CASSETGSAEAFF. The DNA for the CDR3 is TGTGCCAGTAGCGAAACAGGGTCCGCTGAAGCTTTCTTT. Full variable domain (remainder filled in from reference TRBV19 and TRBJ1-1): DGGITQSPKYLFRKEGQNVTLSCEQNLNHDAMYWYRQDPGQGLRLIYYSQIVNDFQKGDIAEGYSVSREKKESFPLTVTSAQKNPTAFYLCASSETGSAEAFFGQGTRLTVV.

Remarks on this clone: One end of the junction fails to match germline, which may point to a read error. This sequence joins TRBV7-9 and TRBJ1-1, with TRBD1 as a possible D gene (5 bases). The V gene's germline CDR1 is SEHNR and CDR2 FQNEAQ (reference sequence). This CDR3 is built from 15 residues. The CDR3 sequence is CSSSLRGTGDTEAFF. Here the CDR3 DNA reads TGTTCCAGCAGCTTAAGGGGCACGGGGGACACTGAAGCTTTCTTT.

This chain uses TRBV7-9 with TRBJ2-1; D uncertain. The germline gives CDR1 SEHNR, CDR2 FQNEAQ (reference sequence). V lost 4 bases and J 9 bases, leaving 4 bases between the germline ends. The CDR3 spans 10 residues. CDR3 coding DNA: TGTGCCAGCAGCTATAGTGAGCAGTTCTTC. It specifies CASSYSEQFF.

The CDR3 coding sequence is TGTGCCGTAACAGGAGCAACTAATGAAAAACTGTTTTTT. Translation gives CAVTGATNEKLFF. This rearrangement joins TRBV30 to TRBJ1-4, with D maybe TRBD1 (5 bases). CDR1 and CDR2 from the germline V gene are GTSNPN and SVGIG (reference sequence). Trimming removed 8 bases from V and 0 bases from J, with 10 bases in between. The CDR3 consists of 13 residues.

This rearrangement joins TRBV9 to TRBJ1-1; D is undetermined. V lost 4 bases and J 1 base, leaving 8 bases between the germline ends. The CDR3 has 13 residues. Germline CDR1 and CDR2: SGDLS and YYNGEE. The CDR3 bases are TGTGCCAGCAGCCCAAACAAGAACACTGAAGCTTTCTTT. Translated, it gives CASSPNKNTEAFF.

The sample holds a few counts of this clone. The chain recombines TRBV29-1 with TRBJ2-3; 9 nucleotides agree with TRBD1. V lost 1 base and J lost 5; bases outside the gene matches: 7. Germline V gene sequence: CDR1 SQVTM, CDR2 ANQGSEA. The CDR3 totals 15 residues. The DNA for the CDR3 is TGCAGCGTTGAAGGGGGACAGGGTGCTGGAGATACGCAGTATTTT. It translates to CSVEGGQGAGDTQYF.

This chain connects TRBV10-2 to TRBJ2-3; 8 nucleotides line up with TRBD2. Germline values: CDR1 WSHSY, CDR2 SAAADI. This CDR3 has 13 amino acids. The CDR3 DNA follows: TGCGGCGCGGGGGGAAGGGTGGCAGATACGCAGTATTTT. This sequence encodes CGAGGRVADTQYF.